This T cell receptor (beta chain) was obtained from a study of shared clonotypes between healthy human individuals. Study findings and constraints: Larger estimated richness was generally recorded for naive subsets relative to memory subsets.

In regard to this clone: Its antigen is currently unknown.

Across several immunoSEQ plates, the genomic DNA of each subset was split evenly. Method: immunoSEQ multiplex PCR; TCRdb's copy keeps in-frame clones and lacks some. The repertoire has 1.4 million to 1.5 million clones, roughly 96% of them found once; the top ten carry about 1%. This receptor was taken from a man younger than 45 in good health. Input material: naive CD4+ T cells sorted from blood. The subset here: CD45RA+ positively selected.

CDR3 bases: TGTGCCAGTACGACGTCCAGGGAAGGCAATCAGCCCCAGCATTTT. Translation: CASTTSREGNQPQHF. The rearrangement links TRBV19 to TRBJ1-5; the D gene is possibly TRBD1 (5 bases). Germline-derived CDR1 and CDR2 are LNHDA and SQIVND (reference sequence). The CDR3 loop spans 15 amino acids. Trimming took 7 bases from V and 2 from J, leaving 15 bases between them.